A selection of T cell receptor beta chains follows, all from one sample in a study of blood T cell repertoires in COVID-19. Sequencing was performed with immunoSEQ multiplex PCR; in TCRdb, only in-frame clones are kept and a portion is missing. The top ten clones hold roughly 5.8% of a sample with tens of thousands of clones, about 90% of them seen once. Sequenced sample: peripheral blood. The source is a human donor in a cohort sampled during active COVID-19. Both conserved end residues are part of each CDR3. A D gene is named only where the DNA matches it firmly. Clone size is shown for a subset of rows, as once, few, many or a class of expanded clone.

CDR3aa: CASSLDSDTQYF
CDR3nt: TGTGCCAGCAGCTTAGACTCAGATACGCAGTATTTT
j_gene: TRBJ2-3
v_gene: TRBV11-3
abundance: NA
d_gene: NA

CDR3aa: CASTPSGGRANTGELFF
CDR3nt: TGTGCCAGCACCCCTAGCGGGGGTCGCGCGAACACCGGGGAGCTGTTTTTT
j_gene: TRBJ2-2
v_gene: TRBV5-4
abundance: NA
d_gene: TRBD2

CDR3aa: CASSPTGDYGYTF
CDR3nt: TGTGCCAGCAGCCCGACAGGGGACTATGGCTACACCTTC
j_gene: TRBJ1-2
v_gene: TRBV7-9
abundance: NA
d_gene: TRBD1

CDR3aa: CASSARQGSGYTF
CDR3nt: TGCGCCAGCAGCGCGAGACAGGGAAGTGGCTACACCTTC
j_gene: TRBJ1-2
v_gene: TRBV10-1
abundance: NA
d_gene: TRBD1

CDR3aa: CASSLEAYAVAGGPNEQFF
CDR3nt: TGTGCCAGCAGCTTAGAGGCTTATGCGGTAGCGGGGGGCCCCAATGAGCAGTTCTTC
j_gene: TRBJ2-1
v_gene: TRBV7-3
abundance: NA
d_gene: TRBD2

CDR3aa: CASSLRDRRTEAFF
CDR3nt: TGTGCCAGCAGCCTCCGGGACAGGCGGACTGAAGCTTTCTTT
j_gene: TRBJ1-1
v_gene: TRBV5-4
abundance: few
d_gene: TRBD1

CDR3aa: CASSNREQVYTGELFF
CDR3nt: TGTGCCAGCAGCAACAGGGAGCAGGTTTACACCGGGGAGCTGTTTTTT
j_gene: TRBJ2-2
v_gene: TRBV2
abundance: NA
d_gene: NA

CDR3aa: CASSPRDRYNEQFF
CDR3nt: TGTGCCAGCAGCCCCCGGGACAGATACAATGAGCAGTTCTTC
j_gene: TRBJ2-1
v_gene: TRBV7-9
abundance: NA
d_gene: TRBD1

CDR3aa: CASRLGGQRDTEAFF
CDR3nt: TGTGCCAGCAGACTCGGGGGACAGAGAGACACTGAAGCTTTCTTT
j_gene: TRBJ1-1
v_gene: TRBV3-1/TRBV3-2
abundance: NA
d_gene: TRBD1

CDR3aa: CASSFGNTGELFF
CDR3nt: TGCGCCAGCAGCTTCGGGAACACCGGGGAGCTGTTTTTT
j_gene: TRBJ2-2
v_gene: TRBV5-1
abundance: NA
d_gene: NA

CDR3aa: CASSLPARDISFNEQFF
CDR3nt: TGTGCCAGCAGCTTACCCGCCCGGGACATTTCCTTCAATGAGCAGTTCTTC
j_gene: TRBJ2-1
v_gene: TRBV13
abundance: NA
d_gene: NA

CDR3aa: CASKHPISGNTIYF
CDR3nt: TGTGCCAGCAAACACCCGATCTCTGGAAACACCATATATTTT
j_gene: TRBJ1-3
v_gene: TRBV6-5
abundance: NA
d_gene: NA

CDR3aa: CASSQATARAGVTYNEQFF
CDR3nt: TGCGCCAGCAGCCAAGCCACGGCAAGAGCGGGGGTAACCTACAATGAGCAGTTCTTC
j_gene: TRBJ2-1
v_gene: TRBV4-1
abundance: NA
d_gene: TRBD2

CDR3aa: CASSPKTSGEYNEQFF
CDR3nt: TGTGCCAGCTCACCTAAGACTAGCGGGGAGTACAATGAGCAGTTCTTC
j_gene: TRBJ2-1
v_gene: TRBV18
abundance: NA
d_gene: TRBD2

CDR3aa: CASSQEWAGGSPTNEQYF
CDR3nt: TGCGCCAGCAGCCAAGAGTGGGCAGGGGGCTCCCCTACGAACGAGCAGTACTTC
j_gene: TRBJ2-7
v_gene: TRBV4-1
abundance: NA
d_gene: TRBD1

CDR3aa: CATSARQGELEKLFF
CDR3nt: TGTGCCACCAGTGCCCGACAGGGGGAGCTAGAAAAACTGTTTTTT
j_gene: TRBJ1-4
v_gene: TRBV24-1
abundance: NA
d_gene: TRBD1

CDR3aa: CASSTHQRGTDTQYF
CDR3nt: TGCGCCAGCAGCACACACCAGCGGGGCACAGATACGCAGTATTTT
j_gene: TRBJ2-3
v_gene: TRBV5-1
abundance: NA
d_gene: NA

CDR3aa: CASSSPPSGQGYNEQFF
CDR3nt: TGCGCCAGCAGCTCCCCGCCCTCGGGACAGGGGTACAATGAGCAGTTCTTC
j_gene: TRBJ2-1
v_gene: TRBV4-1
abundance: NA
d_gene: TRBD1

CDR3aa: CASSIWGYTGELFF
CDR3nt: TGTGCCAGTAGTATATGGGGCTACACCGGGGAGCTGTTTTTT
j_gene: TRBJ2-2
v_gene: TRBV19
abundance: NA
d_gene: NA

CDR3aa: CASSQERTGGFRYGYTF
CDR3nt: TGTGCCAGCAGCCAAGAAAGGACAGGGGGCTTTCGGTATGGCTACACCTTC
j_gene: TRBJ1-2
v_gene: TRBV14
abundance: NA
d_gene: TRBD1

CDR3aa: CAISDGGAGDTQYF
CDR3nt: TGTGCCATCAGTGACGGGGGGGCAGGAGATACGCAGTATTTT
j_gene: TRBJ2-3
v_gene: TRBV10-3
abundance: once
d_gene: TRBD2

CDR3aa: CASRRRDRVTYEQYF
CDR3nt: TGTGCCAGCAGGCGCCGGGACAGGGTGACCTACGAGCAGTACTTC
j_gene: TRBJ2-7
v_gene: TRBV5-6
abundance: NA
d_gene: TRBD1

CDR3aa: CASTRRPNYGTGGYNEQFF
CDR3nt: TGTGCCAGCACCCGTAGACCCAACTATGGAACGGGGGGCTACAATGAGCAGTTCTTC
j_gene: TRBJ2-1
v_gene: TRBV7-2
abundance: NA
d_gene: TRBD2

CDR3aa: CASSTPQTGPQHF
CDR3nt: TGTGCCAGTAGTACTCCCCAAACTGGGCCCCAGCATTTT
j_gene: TRBJ1-5
v_gene: TRBV19
abundance: NA
d_gene: NA

CDR3aa: CASSAVGANTEAFF
CDR3nt: TGTGCCAGTAGTGCTGTTGGGGCGAACACTGAAGCTTTCTTT
j_gene: TRBJ1-1
v_gene: TRBV19
abundance: NA
d_gene: NA

CDR3aa: CASSHELAGGPGGELFF
CDR3nt: TGCGCCAGCAGCCACGAACTAGCGGGGGGGCCTGGCGGGGAGCTGTTTTTT
j_gene: TRBJ2-2
v_gene: TRBV5-1
abundance: NA
d_gene: TRBD2

CDR3aa: CASSLDPGGPETQYF
CDR3nt: TGCGCCAGCAGCTTGGATCCGGGGGGGCCGGAGACCCAGTACTTC
j_gene: TRBJ2-5
v_gene: TRBV5-1
abundance: NA
d_gene: TRBD2

CDR3aa: CASSKGLRGYNSPLHF
CDR3nt: TGTGCCAGTAGTAAGGGACTTAGGGGCTATAATTCACCCCTCCACTTT
j_gene: TRBJ1-6
v_gene: TRBV19
abundance: NA
d_gene: NA

CDR3aa: CASSQDFSTEAFF
CDR3nt: TGTGCCAGCAGCCAGGACTTCTCCACTGAAGCTTTCTTT
j_gene: TRBJ1-1
v_gene: TRBV5-4
abundance: NA
d_gene: NA

CDR3aa: CASSLGYSSGEQFF
CDR3nt: TGTGCCAGCAGCTTAGGGTACTCTAGCGGGGAGCAGTTCTTC
j_gene: TRBJ2-1
v_gene: TRBV7-2
abundance: NA
d_gene: TRBD2

CDR3aa: CSVAPGGTDQPQHF
CDR3nt: TGCAGCGTCGCCCCTGGGGGGACCGATCAGCCCCAGCATTTT
j_gene: TRBJ1-5
v_gene: TRBV29-1
abundance: NA
d_gene: NA

CDR3aa: CATMREAGGRDTQYF
CDR3nt: TGTGCCACCATGAGGGAAGCGGGGGGGCGAGATACGCAGTATTTT
j_gene: TRBJ2-3
v_gene: TRBV2
abundance: few
d_gene: TRBD2

CDR3aa: CASSQDHPGTGYEQYF
CDR3nt: TGCGCCAGCAGCCAAGATCACCCCGGGACAGGCTACGAGCAGTACTTC
j_gene: TRBJ2-7
v_gene: TRBV4-3
abundance: NA
d_gene: TRBD1

CDR3aa: CSASVEGRGISYQPQHF
CDR3nt: TGCAGTGCTAGTGTTGAGGGCAGGGGCATTTCCTATCAGCCCCAGCATTTT
j_gene: TRBJ1-5
v_gene: TRBV20-1
abundance: NA
d_gene: NA

CDR3aa: CASKGGGPTDTQYF
CDR3nt: TGTGCCAGCAAGGGCGGGGGGCCCACAGATACGCAGTATTTT
j_gene: TRBJ2-3
v_gene: TRBV19
abundance: NA
d_gene: TRBD2

CDR3aa: CASSLARTSGAGELFF
CDR3nt: TGTGCCAGCAGCCTGGCCAGGACTAGCGGGGCCGGGGAGCTGTTTTTT
j_gene: TRBJ2-2
v_gene: TRBV5-8
abundance: once
d_gene: TRBD2

CDR3aa: CASRLRDTQYF
CDR3nt: TGTGCCAGCAGGCTGAGGGATACGCAGTATTTT
j_gene: TRBJ2-3
v_gene: TRBV12-3/TRBV12-4
abundance: NA
d_gene: NA

CDR3aa: CASSSGTGGAMNTEAFF
CDR3nt: TGCGCCAGCAGCTCCGGGACAGGGGGCGCCATGAACACTGAAGCTTTCTTT
j_gene: TRBJ1-1
v_gene: TRBV5-1
abundance: once
d_gene: TRBD1

CDR3aa: CASSLVRASSGNTIYF
CDR3nt: TGTGCCAGCAGCTTAGTGAGGGCGAGCTCTGGAAACACCATATATTTT
j_gene: TRBJ1-3
v_gene: TRBV7-2
abundance: NA
d_gene: NA

CDR3aa: CASSLRLAAYNEQFF
CDR3nt: TGCGCCAGCAGCTTAAGACTAGCGGCTTACAATGAGCAGTTCTTC
j_gene: TRBJ2-1
v_gene: TRBV5-1
abundance: NA
d_gene: TRBD2

CDR3aa: CASNPGSGAQQYF
CDR3nt: TGTGCCAGCAATCCGGGGAGCGGGGCTCAGCAGTACTTC
j_gene: TRBJ2-7
v_gene: TRBV6-5
abundance: NA
d_gene: TRBD2

CDR3aa: CASSQEAPLAGGANTGELFF
CDR3nt: TGTGCCAGCAGCCAGGAGGCCCCACTAGCGGGGGGGGCGAACACCGGGGAGCTGTTTTTT
j_gene: TRBJ2-2
v_gene: TRBV3-1/TRBV3-2
abundance: NA
d_gene: TRBD2

CDR3aa: CASSSTGTGANVLTF
CDR3nt: TGTGCCAGTAGTTCTACAGGGACTGGGGCCAACGTCCTGACTTTC
j_gene: TRBJ2-6
v_gene: TRBV19
abundance: NA
d_gene: NA

CDR3aa: CASSPPYSRYYGYTF
CDR3nt: TGTGCCAGCAGCCCCCCGTACAGTAGGTACTATGGCTACACCTTC
j_gene: TRBJ1-2
v_gene: TRBV6-2/TRBV6-3
abundance: once
d_gene: NA

CDR3aa: CASSLISGGANEQFF
CDR3nt: TGTGCCAGCAGCCTAATTAGCGGGGGGGCGAATGAGCAGTTCTTC
j_gene: TRBJ2-1
v_gene: TRBV6-4
abundance: NA
d_gene: TRBD2

CDR3aa: CASSPATDNQPQHF
CDR3nt: TGTGCCAGCTCACCGGCGACAGATAATCAGCCCCAGCATTTT
j_gene: TRBJ1-5
v_gene: TRBV18
abundance: NA
d_gene: NA

CDR3aa: CASSVMGRPETQYF
CDR3nt: TGTGCCAGCAGCGTAATGGGCCGACCGGAGACCCAGTACTTC
j_gene: TRBJ2-5
v_gene: TRBV9
abundance: NA
d_gene: NA

CDR3aa: CASSYFRLAGGSSYEQYF
CDR3nt: TGTGCCAGCAGTTACTTCCGACTAGCGGGGGGGAGCTCCTACGAGCAGTACTTC
j_gene: TRBJ2-7
v_gene: TRBV6-2/TRBV6-3
abundance: NA
d_gene: TRBD2

CDR3aa: CASSLVLGLAGGTYEQYF
CDR3nt: TGTGCCAGCAGCTTAGTTCTCGGGCTAGCGGGGGGGACCTACGAGCAGTACTTC
j_gene: TRBJ2-7
v_gene: TRBV11-2
abundance: NA
d_gene: TRBD2

CDR3aa: CSVTQGGTEAFF
CDR3nt: TGCAGCGTGACCCAGGGAGGCACTGAAGCTTTCTTT
j_gene: TRBJ1-1
v_gene: TRBV29-1
abundance: NA
d_gene: NA

CDR3aa: CASSLSRDNSYEQYF
CDR3nt: TGTGCCAGCAGCTTGTCCCGGGACAACTCCTACGAGCAGTACTTC
j_gene: TRBJ2-7
v_gene: TRBV5-4
abundance: NA
d_gene: NA

CDR3aa: CASRGQGWDTEAFF
CDR3nt: TGTGCCAGCAGGGGACAGGGGTGGGACACTGAAGCTTTCTTT
j_gene: TRBJ1-1
v_gene: TRBV6-5
abundance: NA
d_gene: TRBD1

CDR3aa: CASSLNAGGNQPQHF
CDR3nt: TGTGCCAGCTCACTAAACGCGGGTGGCAATCAGCCCCAGCATTTT
j_gene: TRBJ1-5
v_gene: TRBV18
abundance: NA
d_gene: NA

CDR3aa: CASSIRGLAGAVSYEQYF
CDR3nt: TGTGCCAGTAGTATACGAGGACTAGCGGGGGCCGTCTCCTACGAGCAGTACTTC
j_gene: TRBJ2-7
v_gene: TRBV19
abundance: NA
d_gene: TRBD2

CDR3aa: CASALNRGETQYF
CDR3nt: TGTGCCAGTGCCTTGAACAGGGGCGAGACCCAGTACTTC
j_gene: TRBJ2-5
v_gene: TRBV19
abundance: NA
d_gene: TRBD1

CDR3aa: CASRTDRQTNYGYTF
CDR3nt: TGCGCCAGCAGGACAGACCGCCAGACCAACTATGGCTACACCTTC
j_gene: TRBJ1-2
v_gene: TRBV4-3
abundance: NA
d_gene: NA

CDR3aa: CASTKGTSQNTEAFF
CDR3nt: TGCGCCAGCACCAAGGGGACATCTCAGAACACTGAAGCTTTCTTT
j_gene: TRBJ1-1
v_gene: TRBV5-1
abundance: NA
d_gene: NA

CDR3aa: CASTGEYEQYF
CDR3nt: TGCGCCAGCACCGGGGAATACGAGCAGTACTTC
j_gene: TRBJ2-7
v_gene: TRBV5-1
abundance: NA
d_gene: NA

CDR3aa: CASTSQGFRGYTF
CDR3nt: TGTGCCAGCACCTCCCAGGGGTTTCGGGGCTACACCTTC
j_gene: TRBJ1-2
v_gene: TRBV12-3/TRBV12-4
abundance: NA
d_gene: NA